This TCR beta chain was sequenced in a study of T-cell memory formation after mild COVID-19. This CDR3 comprises 13 residues. Trimming removed 5 bases from V and 2 bases from J, with 8 bases in between. Germline CDR1 MNHEY, CDR2 SVGAGI. TCRdb independently ran MiXCR on the 5' RACE reads; one entry per CDR3 protein. The table lists 350,000 to 500,000 distinct CDR3 sequences, 15% to 20% of them singletons, with approximately 8.4% in the top ten. The sequenced sample consisted of PBMCs or a T cell subset sorted from them (not recorded which). V is TRBV6-5 and J is TRBJ2-3, with D unclear. The TCR originated in an adult woman who had mild COVID-19 (a few samples of this study predate the infection). Cell type and time point are not known. The CDR3 region has the DNA TGTGCCAGCAGTAGATCGATCACAGATACGCAGTATTTT. Its protein product is CASSRSITDTQYF.